One and the same sample provided the 26 T cell receptor beta chains below, sequenced in a study of spatial heterogeneity in lung cancer. Indicated time point: blood at routine non-recurrence follow-up after resection. The study sequenced unsorted whole RNA from tumor, nontumor lung or frozen PBMC. Via MiXCR, TCRdb re-called the 5' RACE reads, giving one row per CDR3 protein. The data contain approximately 50,000 distinct CDR3 sequences, less than 9% of them singletons. The sequenced sample was PBMCs, obtained at follow-up. These receptors were taken from a female donor with early-stage non-small cell lung cancer.

This clonotype has ten or more counts. The chain uses TRBV12-5 and TRBJ2-3; D call uncertain. V was clipped by 0 bases and J by 4 bases, with 17 bases between them. Per the germline V gene, CDR1 is LGHNT and CDR2 is FRNRAP. The CDR3 extends over 17 amino acids. The CDR3, as DNA: TGTGCTAGTGGTTTGGTAAGGGATGGGTCGGTAGCAGATACGCAGTATTTT. Translating gives CASGLVRDGSVADTQYF.

This clonotype appeared many times. J is TRBJ1-2 and V is TRBV11-2; no reliable D call. Germline assignment: CDR1 SGHAT and CDR2 FQNNGV. V was clipped by 5 bases and J by 2 bases, with 21 bases between them. The CDR3 extends over 17 amino acids. The CDR3 DNA reads as TGTGCCAGCAGCCCGATGATGGCAGCCTCCGGGAACTATGGCTACACCTTC. Translated: CASSPMMAASGNYGYTF.

This clonotype was seen many times. V usage is TRBV20-1 and J usage is TRBJ2-1; 16 positions agree with TRBD2. CDR3 length: 15 residues. The V segment lost 5 bases and the J segment 6 bases; nucleotides outside the gene matches: 4. Germline V lookup: CDR1 DFQATT, CDR2 SNEGSKA (reference sequence). CDR3 region: CSARGTSGGANEQFF. The CDR3 DNA sequence: TGCAGTGCTCGCGGGACTAGCGGGGGGGCCAATGAGCAGTTCTTC.

This clonotype was observed a handful of times. The J gene is TRBJ2-1, the V gene TRBV2; D not certain. CDR3 length: 10 residues. CDR1 is SNHLY and CDR2 is FYNNEI in the germline V gene. The V and J ends lost 5 bases and 5 bases respectively, with 1 base between them. The CDR3 spells CASSNNEQFF. The CDR3 bases are TGTGCCAGCAGTAACAATGAGCAGTTCTTC.

This clonotype came up many times. The chain combines TRBV5-4 with TRBJ2-1, with 10 bases identical to TRBD2. The V and J ends lost 3 bases and 12 bases, in that order; junction bases with no gene match: 3. CDR1 is SGHNT and CDR2 is YYREEE in the germline V gene (reference sequence). There are 12 residues in the CDR3. The CDR3 sequence: CASSSLAGGQFF. Written as DNA, the CDR3 is TGTGCCAGCAGCTCTTTAGCGGGGGGGCAGTTCTTC.

The chain carries TRBV7-2 and TRBJ1-3; TRBD1 might be the D (5 bases). The CDR3 spans 15 residues. The V end was cut by 5 bases, the J end by 0 bases, with 11 bases between. Germline values: CDR1 SGHTA, CDR2 FQGNSA. The CDR3 region has the DNA TGTGCCAGCAGCCCGGGACTACGCTCTGGAAACACCATATATTTT. Translating gives CASSPGLRSGNTIYF.

This clonotype was seen a handful of times. The chain uses TRBV6-2 or TRBV6-3 and TRBJ1-2; D gene ambiguous. The CDR3 has 17 amino acids. Germline loops: CDR1 MNHEY, CDR2 SVGEGT. V was trimmed by 5 bases and J by 4 bases, leaving 23 bases between them. The CDR3 nucleotides read TGTGCCAGCAGTCCCCACTGGACGGAATCTCCAATCTATGGCTACACCTTC. It codes for CASSPHWTESPIYGYTF.

This clonotype is classed as medium-sized. This rearrangement joins TRBV5-5 to TRBJ2-7, with 8 bases identical to TRBD1. From germline, CDR1 is SGHKS and CDR2 YYEKEE (reference sequence). This CDR3 is built from 15 residues. The V segment lost 5 bases and the J segment 6 bases; nucleotides outside the gene matches: 13. The CDR3 DNA is TGTGCCAGCAGTAGCTCGGGACAGGTCCGTGTCGAGCAGTACTTC. Its translation: CASSSSGQVRVEQYF. The full variable domain, its missing parts supplied by reference TRBV5-5 and TRBJ2-7, is DAGVTQSPTHLIKTRGQQVTLRCSPISGHKSVSWYQQVLGQGPQFIFQYYEKEERGRGNFPDRFSARQFPNYSSELNVNALLLGDSALYLCASSSSGQVRVEQYFGPGTRLTVT.

This clonotype came up many times. The chain couples TRBV29-1 to TRBJ2-7, with TRBD1 matching over 11 bases. The CDR3 runs 15 residues. V gave up 7 bases and J gave up 0 bases; unmatched junction bases: 8. Germline values: CDR1 SQVTM, CDR2 ANQGSEA. The CDR3: CSAGTGGLSSYEQYF. CDR3 bases: TGCAGCGCAGGGACAGGGGGTTTAAGCTCCTACGAGCAGTACTTC.

This clonotype appeared many times. The chain joins TRBV6-5 to TRBJ2-2; TRBD1 matches 9 bases. This CDR3 has 14 residues. V dropped 8 bases and J dropped 5; count of bases not matched to a gene: 6. Germline-derived CDR1 and CDR2 are MNHEY and SVGAGI. The CDR3 DNA follows: TGTGCCAGCCGAGGGACAGGGATGACCGGGGAGCTGTTTTTT. It translates to CASRGTGMTGELFF.

Worth noting for this clonotype: A read error may account for a junction end that differs from germline. In nucleotides, the CDR3 is TGCGCCAGCAGCTTGGGATTGACGCAGAGCTCCTATGAGCAGTACTTC. Protein product: CASSLGLTQSSYEQYF. The chain couples TRBV5-1 to TRBJ2-7, with no clear D. CDR1 is SGHRS and CDR2 is YFSETQ in the germline V gene. The CDR3 loop spans 16 amino acids.

This clonotype was recorded many times. This chain uses TRBV20-1 with TRBJ2-1, with unresolved D. Germline assignment: CDR1 DFQATT and CDR2 SNEGSKA (reference sequence). V was trimmed by 5 bases and J by 0 bases, leaving 17 bases between them. The CDR3 extends over 16 amino acids. The CDR3 coding sequence is TGCAGTGCTCCAGCCTGGACCCCTAGCTCCTACAATGAGCAGTTCTTC. Translation gives CSAPAWTPSSYNEQFF.

This clonotype was recorded many times. The chain combines TRBV29-1 with TRBJ2-5; TRBD1 matches 8 bases. The CDR3 has 14 amino acids. V was pared by 7 bases and J by 5 bases, with 12 bases of the junction left unmatched. Germline loops: CDR1 SQVTM, CDR2 ANQGSEA. The CDR3 DNA is TGCAGCGACGCCCGGACAGGGAGAGTGGAGACCCAGTACTTC. This gives the protein CSDARTGRVETQYF.

This clonotype showed up just a few times. V usage is TRBV27 and J usage is TRBJ2-3, with D maybe TRBD1 (6 bases). This CDR3 contains 15 residues. V gave up 8 bases and J gave up 11 bases, with 26 bases separating them. Per the germline V gene, CDR1 is MNHEY and CDR2 is SMNVEV (reference sequence). The CDR3: CASEQVGQLPQKQYF. CDR3 coding DNA: TGTGCCAGCGAACAGGTTGGACAGCTACCCCAGAAGCAGTATTTT.

This clonotype has more than one count but fewer than ten. This chain uses TRBV18 with TRBJ2-5, with 7 positions matching TRBD2. Germline values: CDR1 KGHSH, CDR2 LQKENI. After removal of 4 bases from V and 5 bases from J, the junction contained 4 bases not matched to a gene. There are 13 residues in the CDR3. For the CDR3, the DNA is TGTGCCAGCTCACGGGAGGGATTCGAGACCCAGTACTTC. It encodes CASSREGFETQYF.

This clonotype occurred many times. The chain is built from TRBV7-3 and TRBJ1-2, with D perhaps TRBD1 (6 bases). Germline V gives CDR1 SGHTA, CDR2 FQGTGA. V was pared by 6 bases and J by 4 bases, with 12 bases between. The CDR3 is made up of 13 amino acids. This CDR3 is CASSQGQFYGYTF. The CDR3 region has the DNA TGTGCCAGCAGTCAGGGGCAGTTCTATGGCTACACCTTC.

This clonotype showed up just a few times. This chain uses TRBV6-6 with TRBJ1-5; D is uncertain. The CDR3 has 13 amino acids. V lost 5 bases and J 3 bases, leaving 8 bases between the germline ends. In germline, CDR1 is MNHNY, CDR2 SVGAGI (reference sequence). The CDR3 DNA is TGTGCCAGCAGTACGGACCTCAATCAGCCCCAGCATTTT. Translation gives CASSTDLNQPQHF.

The table lists this clonotype with a few counts. V is TRBV18 and J is TRBJ2-1; 9 nucleotides align to TRBD1. The V segment lost 4 bases and the J segment 6 bases; nucleotides outside the gene matches: 7. The CDR3 runs 15 residues. Germline V gene sequence: CDR1 KGHSH, CDR2 LQKENI. CDR3 sequence (DNA): TGTGCCAGCTCACTTTCCTCGGGACAGGGCAATGAGCAGTTCTTC. It encodes CASSLSSGQGNEQFF.

The CDR3 sequence is CASSLTRADTQYF. CDR3 coding DNA: TGTGCCAGCAGCCTCACTAGGGCAGATACGCAGTATTTT. J is TRBJ2-3 and V is TRBV11-2; maybe TRBD2 (5 bases). CDR1 and CDR2 from the germline V gene are SGHAT and FQNNGV. The ends were cut back, 5 bases at V and 4 bases at J, with 10 bases in the middle. The CDR3 runs to 13 residues. The whole variable domain, remainder taken from reference TRBV11-2 and TRBJ2-3, is EAGVAQSPRYKIIEKRQSVAFWCNPISGHATLYWYQQILGQGPKLLIQFQNNGVVDDSQLPKDRFSAERLKGVDSTLKIQPAKLEDSAVYLCASSLTRADTQYFGPGTRLTVL.

CDR3 region: CASSKQGDTEAFF. CDR3 nucleotides: TGTGCCAGCAGCAAACAGGGGGACACTGAAGCTTTCTTT. The chain recombines TRBV6-1 with TRBJ1-1; 8 bases map to TRBD1. The CDR3 consists of 13 residues. Germline CDR1 reads MNHNS; CDR2 reads SASEGT. The V segment lost 6 bases and the J segment 3 bases; nucleotides outside the gene matches: 3.

The sample holds a few counts of this clonotype. The chain links TRBV15 to TRBJ1-2, with 9 positions matching TRBD1. Germline V gene lookup returns CDR1 LNHNV and CDR2 YYDKDF (reference sequence). The V segment lost 5 bases and the J segment 4 bases; nucleotides outside the gene matches: 5. The CDR3 totals 14 residues. DNA of the CDR3: TGTGCCACCAGCTTTGGGGACAGGGTCTATGGCTACACCTTC. This codes for CATSFGDRVYGYTF.

V usage is TRBV15 and J usage is TRBJ2-7; the D is unclear. Trimming cost V 0 bases and J 3 bases, with 3 bases left between them. The CDR3 loop spans 12 amino acids. Germline V lookup: CDR1 LNHNV, CDR2 YYDKDF (reference sequence). Written as DNA, the CDR3 is TGTGCCACCAGCAGAGAAGGCTACGAGCAGTACTTC. This translates into CATSREGYEQYF. Supplemented by reference TRBV15 and TRBJ2-7, the full variable domain reads DAMVIQNPRYQVTQFGKPVTLSCSQTLNHNVMYWYQQKSSQAPKLLFHYYDKDFNNEADTPDNFQSRRPNTSFCFLDIRSPGLGDTAMYLCATSREGYEQYFGPGTRLTVT.

This clonotype was counted ten times or more. This chain's CDR3 is CASSLDDRDGEAFF. Written as DNA, the CDR3 is TGTGCCAGCAGCCTAGACGACAGGGATGGTGAAGCTTTCTTT. V usage is TRBV3-1 and J usage is TRBJ1-1; 7 nucleotides agree with TRBD1. The CDR3 is 14 amino acids. Per the germline V gene, CDR1 is LGHDT and CDR2 is YNNKEL (reference sequence). With V trimmed by 4 bases and J by 7 bases, 9 bases remained unmatched.

This clonotype was found many times. This rearrangement joins TRBV11-2 to TRBJ1-1; no clear D gene. V lost 2 bases and J lost 1, with 8 bases in between. The CDR3 runs 14 residues. CDR1 and CDR2 (germline): SGHAT, FQNNGV. CDR3 bases: TGTGCCAGCAGCTTAAACCCCGAGAACACTGAAGCTTTCTTT. This sequence encodes CASSLNPENTEAFF.

The chain carries TRBV27 and TRBJ2-3; D is undetermined. This CDR3 comprises 14 residues. CDR1 is MNHEY and CDR2 is SMNVEV in the germline V gene (reference sequence). V shed 5 bases and J shed 4 bases, with 13 bases lying between them. The CDR3 spells CASSPALRSDTQYF. CDR3 DNA sequence: TGTGCCAGCAGTCCCGCCCTCCGTTCAGATACGCAGTATTTT.

The J gene is TRBJ1-2, the V gene TRBV3-1; D not resolved. With 2 bases removed from V and 4 bases from J, the gap between germline ends came to 14 bases. There are 15 residues in the CDR3. Germline V gene data show CDR1 as LGHDT and CDR2 as YNNKEL (reference sequence). This CDR3 reads CASSQNTGPRYGYTF. Written as DNA, the CDR3 is TGTGCCAGCAGCCAAAATACCGGGCCGCGCTATGGCTACACCTTC.